Presented here are 9 T cell receptor beta chains from one specimen sequenced in a study of liver allograft versus peripheral blood T cells. Study context: Hepatic allograft T cell receptor repertoires were evaluated relative to those present in recipients' peripheral blood.

A single record per CDR3 protein comes from TCRdb applying MiXCR to the reads. In the table there are approximately 6,800 distinct CDR3 sequences, approximately 15% of which are singletons. The receptors derive from a human patient who had a liver transplant. T cells may partly derive from the graft donor.

The chain carries TRBV12-3 or TRBV12-4 and TRBJ1-2, with D possibly being TRBD1 (5 bases). This CDR3 has 13 residues. V lost 5 bases and J 5 bases, leaving 12 bases between the germline ends. The chain's CDR3 is CASSPQGKYGYTF. The CDR3 bases are TGTGCCAGCAGTCCTCAGGGAAAGTATGGCTACACCTTC.

The J gene is TRBJ2-2, the V gene TRBV29-1, with 9 bases lining up with TRBD1. Germline V gene sequence: CDR1 SQVTM, CDR2 ANQGSEA. The J segment lost 4 bases and the V segment lost 5 bases, leaving 8 bases of the junction unmatched. The CDR3 spans 15 residues. CDR3 sequence reads: CSVKYGTGSTGELFF. In DNA, the CDR3 is TGCAGCGTTAAATACGGGACAGGGAGCACCGGGGAGCTGTTTTTT.

By its share, this clonotype is medium-sized (0.01 to 0.1%). This chain links TRBV15 with TRBJ2-3; 9 bases map to TRBD2. Germline loops: CDR1 LNHNV, CDR2 YYDKDF (reference sequence). CDR3 length: 18 amino acids. V shed 2 bases and J 0 bases; nucleotides not matched to a gene: 9. CDR3 loop: CATSRQTSGVASTDTQYF. CDR3 coding DNA: TGTGCCACCAGCAGACAGACTAGCGGAGTTGCTAGCACAGATACGCAGTATTTT.

The rearrangement links TRBV5-1 to TRBJ2-3; D may be TRBD2 (5 bases). Trimming took 0 bases from V and 2 from J, leaving 7 bases between them. The germline V gene encodes CDR1 SGHRS and CDR2 YFSETQ. This CDR3 spans 14 amino acids. For the CDR3, the DNA is TGCGCCAGCAGCTTGGACGGGATCACAGATACGCAGTATTTT. Translation: CASSLDGITDTQYF.

This clonotype is labeled as medium-sized. The chain joins TRBV18 to TRBJ2-1; the D gene is possibly TRBD1 (5 bases). The germline gives CDR1 KGHSH, CDR2 LQKENI. The ends were cut back, 4 bases at V and 6 bases at J, with 13 bases in the middle. CDR3 length: 14 residues. The CDR3 DNA sequence: TGTGCCAGCTCACGGGGCAGGGCTCTCAATGAGCAGTTCTTC. Translation: CASSRGRALNEQFF.

Only a few counts were recorded for this clonotype. The chain is built from TRBV7-9 and TRBJ2-1; 9 nucleotides align to TRBD2. The germline V gene has CDR1 SEHNR and CDR2 FQNEAQ (reference sequence). This CDR3 is built from 17 residues. The ends lost 4 bases at V and 9 bases at J; junction bases unmatched: 16. CDR3 nucleotides: TGTGCCAGCAGCTCCACAACCGCTAGCGGGAAGATCTTTGAGCAGTTCTTC. The encoded protein is CASSSTTASGKIFEQFF.

Only a few counts were recorded for this clonotype. The chain has TRBV20-1 and TRBJ2-7; 8 bases agree with TRBD1. This CDR3 region has 11 residues. The trim removed 6 bases at V and 5 bases at J, leaving 3 bases unmatched. From germline, CDR1 is DFQATT and CDR2 SNEGSKA (reference sequence). CDR3: CSAPGGHEQYF. Here the CDR3 DNA reads TGCAGTGCACCAGGGGGCCACGAGCAGTACTTC.

J is TRBJ1-6 and V is TRBV7-3; 7 bases line up with TRBD1. The trim removed 1 base at V and 0 bases at J, leaving 12 bases unmatched. This CDR3 contains 20 residues. In germline, CDR1 is SGHTA, CDR2 FQGTGA. The CDR3 DNA follows: TGTGCCAGCAGCTTAAAGGCCTCCGGGACAGCAACCTCCTATAATTCACCCCTCCACTTT. This encodes CASSLKASGTATSYNSPLHF.

Of note for this clonotype: A clone one base away is much larger, so this may be a read error. The chain recombines TRBV6-6 with TRBJ2-7; 10 bases agree with TRBD1. Germline CDR1 MNHNY, CDR2 SVGAGI (reference sequence). The CDR3 runs to 15 residues. Here the CDR3 reads CASSYSGQGSNEQNF. CDR3 nucleotides: TGTGCCAGCAGTTACTCGGGACAGGGGAGCAACGAGCAGAACTTC.